The 13 T cell receptor beta chains in this list originate from one sample, sequenced in a study of radiotherapy plus CTLA-4 blockade in lung cancer. Data came from immunoSEQ multiplex PCR; TCRdb stores just in-frame clones and leaves some out. The sample gives roughly 35,000 clones, roughly 79% of which show up once; approximately 14% is in the top ten. Source: peripheral blood, taken from a patient treated with radiotherapy plus ipilimumab. Every receptor here comes from a human donor with non-small cell lung cancer that progressed on radiotherapy plus ipilimumab.

V is TRBV10-3 and J is TRBJ2-1, with D perhaps matching TRBD2 (5 bases). CDR3 length: 12 residues. CDR1 is ENHRY, CDR2 SYGVKD, per germline. V lost 6 bases and J lost 5, with 8 bases in between. The CDR3 is CAIRGLDNEQFF. CDR3 coding DNA: TGTGCCATCAGAGGACTGGACAATGAGCAGTTCTTC.

This clone came up a few times. V and J are TRBV7-9 and TRBJ1-1; no definite D call. Looked up from germline, CDR1 is SEHNR and CDR2 is FQNEAQ (reference sequence). This CDR3 comprises 11 residues. V lost 8 bases to trimming and J lost 6 bases, with 10 bases between them. For the CDR3, the DNA is TGTGCCAGCTCTATCGGACCTGAAGCTTTCTTT. It translates to CASSIGPEAFF.

The J gene is TRBJ2-2, the V gene TRBV2; perhaps TRBD1 as D (5 bases). V gave up 6 bases and J gave up 4 bases, with 15 bases separating them. Germline V lookup: CDR1 SNHLY, CDR2 FYNNEI. The CDR3 extends over 15 amino acids. The chain's CDR3 is CASSFQGLGTGELFF. DNA for the CDR3: TGTGCCAGCAGCTTCCAGGGTTTAGGCACCGGGGAGCTGTTTTTT.

The sample holds one count of this clone. V is TRBV27 and J is TRBJ2-5, with D maybe TRBD2 (7 bases). The CDR3 is made up of 15 amino acids. CDR1 and CDR2 (germline): MNHEY, SMNVEV (reference sequence). Trimming removed 3 bases at V and 4 bases at J, with 15 bases between. DNA of the CDR3: TGTGCCAGCAGTTTTTCGGGGGGAGGGGGAGAGACCCAGTACTTC. Translation gives CASSFSGGGGETQYF.

This clone has more than one count but fewer than ten. The chain couples TRBV6-5 to TRBJ2-1; D possibly corresponds to TRBD2 (5 bases). Germline V CDR1 and CDR2: MNHEY, SVGAGI. V was cut by 0 bases and J by 4 bases, with 13 bases left in between. CDR3 length: 16 amino acids. CDR3 sequence reads: CASSYSEEVAYNEQFF. The CDR3 nucleotides are TGTGCCAGCAGTTACTCCGAGGAGGTCGCATACAATGAGCAGTTCTTC.

The chain joins TRBV5-6 to TRBJ2-7; no definite D call. Germline loops: CDR1 SGHDT, CDR2 YYEEEE. The CDR3 is 11 residues long. V was shortened by 3 bases and J by 3 bases, with 4 bases between the two germline ends. As DNA, the CDR3 is TGTGCCAGCAGCTGGGACTACGAGCAGTACTTC. Translating it yields CASSWDYEQYF.

The chain links TRBV27 to TRBJ1-5; the D is unclear. This CDR3 comprises 16 residues. Trimming pared 4 bases from V and 2 bases from J, leaving 15 bases between. CDR1 and CDR2 (germline): MNHEY, SMNVEV (reference sequence). The DNA for the CDR3 is TGTGCCAGCAGTTCAATGACCCTCCTTGGCAATCAGCCCCAGCATTTT. Translated: CASSSMTLLGNQPQHF.

The V gene is TRBV4-1, the J gene TRBJ2-2; 11 nucleotides agree with TRBD2. Trimming took 5 bases from V and 5 from J; bases not matched to a gene: 7. The CDR3 totals 16 residues. The V gene's germline CDR1 is MGHRA and CDR2 YSYEKL. The CDR3 region has the DNA TGCGCCAGCAGCAGGGGGGGACTAGCGGCTACCGGGGAGCTGTTTTTT. It codes for CASSRGGLAATGELFF.

V usage is TRBV7-9 and J usage is TRBJ2-4; D may correspond to TRBD1 or TRBD2 (5 bases each). V lost 1 base and J lost 8, with 18 bases in between. The CDR3 totals 16 residues. Germline V gives CDR1 SEHNR, CDR2 FQNEAQ (reference sequence). This chain's CDR3 is CASSLGGYSRGDIQYF. CDR3 nucleotide sequence: TGTGCCAGCAGCTTAGGGGGCTACTCCCGAGGGGACATTCAGTACTTC.

The chain has TRBV27 and TRBJ2-7; a possible D gene is TRBD2 (6 bases). Deletions cut 3 bases from V and 2 bases from J, with 11 bases between. There are 14 residues in the CDR3. CDR1 is MNHEY and CDR2 is SMNVEV in the germline V gene (reference sequence). The CDR3 sequence is CASSFGTLPYEQYF. The CDR3 DNA is TGTGCCAGCAGTTTCGGGACTTTGCCCTACGAGCAGTACTTC.

This chain joins TRBV9 and TRBJ2-3, with 8 bases that match TRBD1. The CDR3 has 14 amino acids. CDR1 and CDR2 from the germline V gene are SGDLS and YYNGEE. With 2 bases clipped from V and 12 bases from J, the junction kept 11 bases outside the gene matches. In DNA, the CDR3 is TGTGCCAGCAGCGTCGAGACAGGGGTCGTTCTCCAGTATTTT. As protein: CASSVETGVVLQYF.

The chain joins TRBV14 to TRBJ2-7; 11 nucleotides agree with TRBD1. The V gene's germline CDR1 is SGHDN and CDR2 FVKESK. Trimming cost V 2 bases and J 3 bases; bases outside gene matches: 3. The CDR3 sequence is 15 residues long. As DNA, the CDR3 is TGTGCCAGCAGCCAACGGGACAGGGGGGTCTACGAGCAGTACTTC. Its protein product is CASSQRDRGVYEQYF.

This chain links TRBV14 with TRBJ1-4; D unclear. Germline V gives CDR1 SGHDN, CDR2 FVKESK. The CDR3 length is 13 residues. V was trimmed by 6 bases and J by 5 bases, leaving 10 bases between them. This CDR3 reads CASSRSFNEKLFF. In DNA form, the CDR3 reads TGTGCCAGCAGTCGATCATTCAATGAAAAACTGTTTTTT. The whole variable domain, filled in from reference TRBV14 and TRBJ1-4, reads EAGVTQFPSHSVIEKGQTVTLRCDPISGHDNLYWYRRVMGKEIKFLLHFVKESKQDESGMPNNRFLAERTGGTYSTLKVQPAELEDSGVYFCASSRSFNEKLFFGSGTQLSVL.